The 14 T cell receptor beta chains below all came from one sample that was sequenced in a study of blood T cell repertoires in COVID-19. The method was immunoSEQ multiplex PCR; TCRdb's version includes in-frame clones alone and lacks a portion of them. The sample lists roughly 250,000 clones; about 88% were seen once. Sequencing used peripheral blood. The receptors were sampled from a woman between 35 and 50 years old who had recovered from COVID-19.

The chain couples TRBV2 to TRBJ2-1, with a tentative D call TRBD1 (5 bases). V dropped 1 base and J dropped 5 bases, with 12 bases sitting between them. The CDR3 spans 15 residues. CDR1 is SNHLY, CDR2 FYNNEI, per germline. CDR3 region: CASSEVAGYDNEQFF. Written as DNA, the CDR3 is TGTGCCAGCAGTGAAGTCGCAGGGTATGACAATGAGCAGTTCTTC.

The CDR3 here is CSVVDPGTQYF. Here the CDR3 DNA reads TGCAGCGTTGTAGACCCGGGGACCCAGTACTTC. The chain combines TRBV29-1 with TRBJ2-5; D is unclear. The CDR3 covers 11 residues. Trimming removed 4 bases at V and 7 bases at J, with 10 bases between. Germline assignment: CDR1 SQVTM and CDR2 ANQGSEA.

The chain links TRBV19 to TRBJ2-3; 7 nucleotides align to TRBD1. The CDR3 runs 15 residues. V lost 5 bases and J lost 1; bases outside the gene matches: 6. Germline values: CDR1 LNHDA, CDR2 SQIVND (reference sequence). The CDR3 nucleotides are TGTGCCAGTAGTCCTTACAGGGGTGGCACAGATACGCAGTATTTT. Translating it yields CASSPYRGGTDTQYF.

This clone occurred many times. The chain carries TRBV10-3 and TRBJ2-1; 10 positions agree with TRBD2. V was pared by 2 bases and J by 1 base, with 8 bases of the junction left unmatched. Germline values: CDR1 ENHRY, CDR2 SYGVKD. This CDR3 spans 18 amino acids. The CDR3 DNA follows: TGTGCCATCAGTGAGAATAGCGGGAGGAGTTCGTCCTACAATGAGCAGTTCTTC. Translating gives CAISENSGRSSSYNEQFF.

The chain recombines TRBV5-4 with TRBJ2-3, with 9 bases lining up with TRBD1. The CDR3 covers 15 residues. In germline, CDR1 is SGHNT, CDR2 YYREEE (reference sequence). V was clipped by 4 bases and J by 1 base; unmatched bases: 4. Here the CDR3 reads CASSNRDRGTDTQYF. The DNA of the CDR3 is TGTGCCAGCAGCAACCGGGACAGGGGCACAGATACGCAGTATTTT.

The chain combines TRBV19 with TRBJ2-1; 7 positions match TRBD2. The CDR3 sequence is 14 residues long. Trimming cost V 2 bases and J 10 bases; bases outside gene matches: 8. The germline V gene has CDR1 LNHDA and CDR2 SQIVND (reference sequence). This CDR3 is CASSITGLFREQFF. The DNA for the CDR3 is TGTGCCAGTAGTATAACGGGACTATTCAGGGAGCAGTTCTTC.

The chain links TRBV6-5 to TRBJ2-7, with 10 positions matching TRBD1. Germline V gene data show CDR1 as MNHEY and CDR2 as SVGAGI. Germline trimming cut 6 bases from V and 6 bases from J; bases unmatched to any gene: 8. This CDR3 region has 14 residues. For the CDR3, the DNA is TGTGCCAGCAGGACAGGGGGCGCCTTCTCCGAGCAGTACTTC. Its translation is CASRTGGAFSEQYF.

The chain combines TRBV27 with TRBJ2-6; 7 nucleotides line up with TRBD1. The trim removed 6 bases at V and 0 bases at J, leaving 8 bases unmatched. Germline V gives CDR1 MNHEY, CDR2 SMNVEV (reference sequence). This CDR3 has 17 residues. The CDR3 bases are TGTGCCAGCAGAACCGACAGGGTTATCTCTGGGGCCAACGTCCTGACTTTC. Translation gives CASRTDRVISGANVLTF.

This clone is a singleton in its sample. V is TRBV2 and J is TRBJ1-3; 7 bases match TRBD1. The CDR3 extends over 12 amino acids. Losses at the gene ends were 11 bases for V and 5 bases for J; bases not matched to a gene: 6. Per germline, CDR1 SNHLY and CDR2 FYNNEI. The CDR3 DNA sequence: TGTGCCGGCCAGGGGGTGAGAAACACCATATATTTT. Amino acids: CAGQGVRNTIYF.

The V gene is TRBV27, the J gene TRBJ2-7; 9 nucleotides line up with TRBD1. The CDR3 has 15 residues. Trimming removed 5 bases from V and 6 bases from J; junction bases left unmatched: 11. Germline lookup yields CDR1 MNHEY and CDR2 SMNVEV (reference sequence). The CDR3 coding sequence is TGTGCCAGCAGTAAAACAGGGGGCGGCCCCGGCGAGCAGTACTTC. Its protein product is CASSKTGGGPGEQYF.

The V and J genes are TRBV27 and TRBJ2-5; the match to TRBD1 covers 8 bases. The CDR3 consists of 14 residues. After removal of 3 bases from V and 2 bases from J, the junction contained 2 bases not matched to a gene. Germline V lookup: CDR1 MNHEY, CDR2 SMNVEV (reference sequence). CDR3 sequence (DNA): TGTGCCAGCAGTTTCCGGACAGGGCAAGAGACCCAGTACTTC. The encoded protein is CASSFRTGQETQYF.

This clone showed up just once. This chain uses TRBV28 with TRBJ2-3, with 11 nucleotides matching TRBD2. The CDR3 is made up of 16 amino acids. Trimming removed 6 bases from V and 1 base from J; junction bases left unmatched: 6. The germline V gene has CDR1 MDHEN and CDR2 SYDVKM. The CDR3 coding sequence is TGTGCCAGCAGCCCCATAGCGGGGGGGGGCACAGATACGCAGTATTTT. Translating gives CASSPIAGGGTDTQYF. Variable domain in full (rest from reference TRBV28 and TRBJ2-3): DVKVTQSSRYLVKRTGEKVFLECVQDMDHENMFWYRQDPGLGLRLIYFSYDVKMKEKGDIPEGYSVSREKKERFSLILESASTNQTSMYLCASSPIAGGGTDTQYFGPGTRLTVL.

The gene calls are TRBV7-2 and TRBJ2-7, with a possible D match to TRBD2 (7 bases). The V gene lost 8 bases and the J gene lost 2 bases, with 10 bases spanning the gap. The CDR3 runs 12 residues. Germline V gene sequence: CDR1 SGHTA, CDR2 FQGNSA. The CDR3 coding sequence is TGTGCCAGCGCGGGGGCCACCTACGAGCAGTACTTC. It codes for CASAGATYEQYF.

The genes are TRBV27 and TRBJ2-1; D might be TRBD2 (6 bases). Trimming shortened V by 5 bases and J by 2 bases, and 13 bases separated the two germline ends. This CDR3 comprises 15 residues. Germline V gene lookup returns CDR1 MNHEY and CDR2 SMNVEV (reference sequence). For the CDR3, the DNA is TGTGCCAGCAGTCCCCGGGGAGGAACCTACAATGAGCAGTTCTTC. Its translation: CASSPRGGTYNEQFF.